The clone carrying this T cell receptor beta chain has only a few counts. No antigen is known for it. Authors' methods: Previously reported viral-epitope specificity per VDJdb covered 1.5% to 2% of over 150,000 unique clonotypes. Data came from immunoSEQ multiplex PCR; TCRdb stores just in-frame clones and leaves some out. That table is the source of V, J and clone size, and D and trimming were worked out from the DNA. The sample holds around 1,800 clones, around 73% seen once. No T-cell subset sorting was done; bone marrow was analyzed in bulk. The sample comes from a study of hypomethylating agent response in myelodysplastic syndrome. The overall study: Four or five patients were non-responders, while six showed complete response or hematologic improvement.

Findings of the study overall: Richness, rarefaction diversity and clonality did not change significantly after hypomethylating treatment.

The sequenced sample was bone marrow, obtained before or after starting hypomethylating agent treatment for myelodysplastic syndrome (not recorded which). The clonotype comes from a human donor with myelodysplastic syndrome.

The CDR3 bases are TGTGCCAGCAGTGAAGGAGGGGACAGGATGTTCACCTTC. This gives the protein CASSEGGDRMFTF. V is TRBV6-1 and J is TRBJ1-2; 8 positions match TRBD1. The V gene end was trimmed by 1 base and the J gene end by 13 bases; junction bases not matched to a gene: 8. The length of the CDR3 is 13 residues. Germline values: CDR1 MNHNS, CDR2 SASEGT.